This T cell receptor beta chain is from a study of CD8+ T cells in alopecia areata. The wider study: The protocol delivered tofacitinib for 6 to 18 months, then withdrew it for 6 months. Study-wide results and caveats: Scalp sequencing captures resident alphabeta T cells of normal skin too. Clonality exceeded that of normal scalp in lesional scalp, most notably in alopecia totalis/universalis.

Peripheral blood samples and lesional scalp punch biopsies were obtained from alopecia areata patients. Trimming took 0 bases from V and 6 from J; bases not matched to a gene: 3. Germline CDR1 is SNHLY and CDR2 is FYNNEI. The CDR3 has 14 amino acids. This clone was picked up a small number of times. Its antigen remains unknown. cDNA prepared by RNA extraction and subsequent reverse transcription served as the template for sequencing. Assay: immunoSEQ multiplex PCR; the TCRdb copy retains only in-frame clones and omits some. The sample gives almost 250,000 clones, 67% of which show up once; roughly 1.2% is in the top ten.

The sample in question was CD4+ T cells sorted from blood, obtained at week 0. The J gene is TRBJ2-7, the V gene TRBV2, with 9 bases fitting TRBD2. This clonotype was obtained from a human donor with alopecia areata. The chain's CDR3 is CASSEAPSGVEQYF. CDR3 DNA sequence: TGTGCCAGCAGTGAAGCGCCTAGCGGGGTCGAGCAGTACTTC.